This T cell receptor (beta chain) stems from a study of radiotherapy plus CTLA-4 blockade in lung cancer (dated 2018 in TCRdb). Background on the whole study: Among the enrolled patients, roughly 19% had an objective response, and roughly 30% reached disease control.

The study evaluated CTLA-4 blockade (ipilimumab) given together with focal radiation therapy in patients who had chemo-refractory metastatic non-small-cell lung cancer. Library generation was performed with the immunoSEQ multiplex PCR assay. In TCRdb, the immuneACCESS table is reduced to in-frame sequences with V and J assigned. These tables do not hold every clone; where another copy was compared, an unresolved V gene accounts for under half, and the others remain unexplained. Recorded for this sample are approximately 95,000 clones; 82% of them occurred a single time. 3% to 3.5% of the sample is held by the ten biggest clonotypes. With regard to this clone: It has no known antigen specificity. Base qualities are not at hand, and no much larger clone is one base apart.

What the work shows at the level of the full study, not this receptor alone: Early dynamic changes in blood T cell clones, together with increased serum interferon-beta after radiation, were reported as the strongest predictors of response. After treatment with radiotherapy and ipilimumab, TCR clones that came from tumors expanded in the peripheral blood.

The junction shows trimming of 1 base on V and 4 bases on J, plus 11 bases between the germline ends. The CDR3, from cysteine to phenylalanine, totals 14 residues. CDR3 DNA only is kept here, 42 bases in frame from base 1. Via the germline V gene, CDR1 is KGHSH and CDR2 LQKENI. Sequencing used peripheral blood, obtained from a patient treated with radiotherapy plus ipilimumab. The rearrangement joined TRBV18 to TRBJ2-7; TRBD1 is possibly the D segment (5 matching bases). The receptor was derived from a human donor with non-small cell lung cancer who had a partial response to radiotherapy plus ipilimumab. The DNA sequence is as follows: TGTGCCAGCTCACCACTGACAGCATCATACGAGCAGTACTTC. Its protein is CASSPLTASYEQYF.